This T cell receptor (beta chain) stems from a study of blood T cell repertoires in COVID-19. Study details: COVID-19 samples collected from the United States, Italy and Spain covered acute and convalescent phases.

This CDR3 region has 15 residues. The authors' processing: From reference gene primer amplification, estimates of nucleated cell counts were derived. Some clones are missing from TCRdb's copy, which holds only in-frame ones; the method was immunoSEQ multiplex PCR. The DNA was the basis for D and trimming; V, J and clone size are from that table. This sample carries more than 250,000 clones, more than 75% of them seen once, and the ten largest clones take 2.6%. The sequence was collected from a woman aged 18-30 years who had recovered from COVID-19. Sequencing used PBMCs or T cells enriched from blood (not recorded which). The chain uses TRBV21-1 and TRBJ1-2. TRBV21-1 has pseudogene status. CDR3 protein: CASSKDGIKNYGYTF. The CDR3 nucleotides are TGTGCCAGCAGCAAAGACGGGATAAAAAACTATGGCTACACCTTC.